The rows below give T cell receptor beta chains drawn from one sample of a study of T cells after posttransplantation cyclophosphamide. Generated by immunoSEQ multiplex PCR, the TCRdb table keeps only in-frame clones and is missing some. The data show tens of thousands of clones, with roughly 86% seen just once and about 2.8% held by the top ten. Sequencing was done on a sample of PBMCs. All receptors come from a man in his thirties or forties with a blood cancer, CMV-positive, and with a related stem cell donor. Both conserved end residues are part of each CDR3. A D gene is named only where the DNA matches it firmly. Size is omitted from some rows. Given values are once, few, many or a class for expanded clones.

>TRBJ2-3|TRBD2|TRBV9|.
CASSATSGRTDTQYF
TGTGCCAGCAGTGCGACTAGCGGTCGCACAGATACGCAGTATTTT
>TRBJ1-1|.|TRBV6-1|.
CASSVLDSVNTEAFF
TGTGCCAGCAGTGTACTGGACAGTGTGAACACTGAAGCTTTCTTT
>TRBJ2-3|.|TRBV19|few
CASRQSTDTQYF
TGTGCCAGTAGACAGAGCACAGATACGCAGTATTTT
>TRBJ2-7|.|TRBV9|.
CASSVAPDSQSYEQYF
TGTGCCAGCAGCGTAGCCCCGGACAGCCAGTCCTACGAGCAGTACTTC
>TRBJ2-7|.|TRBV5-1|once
CASRPDSTAKNEQYF
TGCGCCAGCAGACCCGACTCGACGGCTAAGAACGAGCAGTACTTC
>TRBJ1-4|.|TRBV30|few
CAWSPTRGGNEKLFF
TGTGCCTGGAGTCCCACTCGGGGGGGTAATGAAAAACTGTTTTTT
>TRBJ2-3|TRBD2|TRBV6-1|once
CASSDLAGEGTTDTQYF
TGTGCCAGCAGTGACTTAGCGGGAGAGGGGACTACAGATACGCAGTATTTT
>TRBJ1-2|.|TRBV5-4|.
CASSLGPFLAAGDDYGYTF
TGTGCCAGCAGCTTGGGGCCTTTTCTGGCCGCAGGGGATGACTATGGCTACACCTTC
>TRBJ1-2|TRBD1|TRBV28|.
CASSFPPGQRNYGYTF
TGTGCCAGCAGTTTTCCCCCGGGACAGAGAAACTATGGCTACACCTTC
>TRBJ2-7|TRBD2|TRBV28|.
CASSFSGSAYEQYF
TGTGCCAGCAGTTTTAGCGGGAGCGCCTACGAGCAGTACTTC
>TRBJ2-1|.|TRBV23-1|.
CASSQSSGPSSYNEQFF
TGCGCCAGCAGTCAATCGTCAGGGCCGAGCTCCTACAATGAGCAGTTCTTC
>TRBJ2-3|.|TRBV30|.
CAWRPSGSTDTQYF
TGTGCCTGGCGTCCCAGCGGGAGCACAGATACGCAGTATTTT
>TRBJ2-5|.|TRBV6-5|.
CASSYSSQEETQYF
TGTGCCAGCAGTTACTCGAGTCAAGAAGAGACCCAGTACTTC
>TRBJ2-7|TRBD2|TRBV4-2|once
CASSPDPAGSIDYEQYF
TGTGCCAGCAGCCCTGATCCAGCGGGGAGTATCGACTACGAGCAGTACTTC
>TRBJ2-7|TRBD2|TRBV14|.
CASSHTRGSSYEQYF
TGTGCCAGCAGCCATACTCGCGGGAGCTCCTACGAGCAGTACTTC
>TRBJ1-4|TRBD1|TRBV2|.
CASSGQGGPNEKLFF
TGTGCCAGCAGTGGGCAGGGGGGACCGAATGAAAAACTGTTTTTT
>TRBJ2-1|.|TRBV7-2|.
CASRAYTDNEQFF
TGTGCCAGCAGAGCTTATACGGACAATGAGCAGTTCTTC
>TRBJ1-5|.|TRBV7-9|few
CASSYDQGNQPQHF
TGTGCCAGCAGTTATGACCAGGGCAATCAGCCCCAGCATTTT
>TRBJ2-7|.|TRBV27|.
CASSPWGPPYEQYF
TGTGCCAGCTCGCCATGGGGGCCACCCTACGAGCAGTACTTC
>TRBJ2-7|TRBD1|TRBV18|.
CASSLPGQGAYEQYF
TGTGCCAGCTCATTACCGGGACAGGGGGCTTACGAGCAGTACTTC
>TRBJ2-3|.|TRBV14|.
CASSQAGLSTDTQYF
TGTGCCAGCAGCCAGGCGGGACTCAGCACAGATACGCAGTATTTT
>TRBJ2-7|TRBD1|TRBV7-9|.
CASSLRQGAYYEQYF
TGTGCCAGCAGCTTGCGACAGGGGGCCTACTACGAGCAGTACTTC
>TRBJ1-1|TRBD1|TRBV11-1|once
CASSLTGVTEAFF
TGTGCCAGCAGCTTGACAGGGGTCACTGAAGCTTTCTTT
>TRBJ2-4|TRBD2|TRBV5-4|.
CASSSRTSGRMGNIQYF
TGTGCCAGCAGCTCCAGGACTAGCGGGAGAATGGGGAACATTCAGTACTTC
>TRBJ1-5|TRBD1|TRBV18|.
CASSPTGGQPQHF
TGTGCCAGCTCACCGACAGGGGGTCAGCCCCAGCATTTT
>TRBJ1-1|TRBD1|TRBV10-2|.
CASSTRQGVGFPEAFF
TGCGCCAGCAGTACCCGACAGGGGGTAGGGTTCCCTGAAGCTTTCTTT
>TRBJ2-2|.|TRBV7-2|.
CASSVQGYGELFF
TGTGCCAGCAGCGTTCAGGGGTATGGGGAGCTGTTTTTT
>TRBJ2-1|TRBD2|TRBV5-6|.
CASSLWVGAGGYNEQFF
TGTGCCAGCAGCTTGTGGGTAGGGGCGGGAGGGTACAATGAGCAGTTCTTC
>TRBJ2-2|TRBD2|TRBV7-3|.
CASSRLADNTGELFF
TGTGCCAGCAGCCGACTAGCGGATAACACCGGGGAGCTGTTTTTT
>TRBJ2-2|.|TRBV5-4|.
CASSLDWRAGTGELFF
TGTGCCAGCAGCCTCGATTGGAGGGCGGGAACCGGGGAGCTGTTTTTT
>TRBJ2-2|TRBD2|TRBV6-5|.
CASRRTSDGGELFF
TGTGCCAGCCGCCGGACTAGCGATGGCGGGGAGCTGTTTTTT
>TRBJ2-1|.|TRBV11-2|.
CASSKGGTGYNEQFF
TGTGCCAGCAGTAAGGGGGGGACGGGGTACAATGAGCAGTTCTTC
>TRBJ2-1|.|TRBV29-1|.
CSVELARYNEQFF
TGCAGCGTTGAGCTAGCTCGATACAATGAGCAGTTCTTC
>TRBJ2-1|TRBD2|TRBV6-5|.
CASSQKWTRNEQFF
TGTGCCAGCAGCCAAAAATGGACTAGAAATGAGCAGTTCTTC
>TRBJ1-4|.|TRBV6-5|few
CASRPGGVWWEKLFF
TGTGCCAGCAGGCCAGGAGGGGTTTGGTGGGAAAAACTGTTTTTT
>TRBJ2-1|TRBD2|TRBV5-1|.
CASSLGEGWNEQFF
TGCGCCAGCAGTCTGGGGGAGGGTTGGAATGAGCAGTTCTTC
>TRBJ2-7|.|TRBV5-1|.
CASSLVSPGLGNEQYF
TGCGCCAGCAGCTTGGTTAGCCCGGGACTGGGTAATGAGCAGTACTTC